This T cell receptor beta chain was identified in a study of cytotoxic CD8 clonotypes in ibrutinib-treated CLL. Study background: Samples had a mean of 255,043 productive templates and about 93,000 productive rearrangements.

The protocol was immunoSEQ multiplex PCR, while the TCRdb copy is restricted to in-frame clones and leaves out a portion. The sample lists fewer than 300,000 clones; 60% to 80% were seen once. A remark on this clone: Its target is not known.

Germline lookup yields CDR1 WSHSY and CDR2 SAAADI. The ends were cut back, 3 bases at V and 0 bases at J, with 10 bases in the middle. The CDR3 spans 15 residues. General observations from the study: Collection times varied between progressing and sustained-remission patients.

This sequence was found in a human donor with chronic lymphocytic leukemia. The gene calls are TRBV10-2 and TRBJ2-3; the D gene is possibly TRBD1 (6 bases). The sequenced sample was PBMCs, obtained at disease progression, from a patient treated with ibrutinib. The CDR3 coding sequence is TGCGCCAGCAGTGACAGGGGAACTAGCACAGATACGCAGTATTTT. Translated, it gives CASSDRGTSTDTQYF.